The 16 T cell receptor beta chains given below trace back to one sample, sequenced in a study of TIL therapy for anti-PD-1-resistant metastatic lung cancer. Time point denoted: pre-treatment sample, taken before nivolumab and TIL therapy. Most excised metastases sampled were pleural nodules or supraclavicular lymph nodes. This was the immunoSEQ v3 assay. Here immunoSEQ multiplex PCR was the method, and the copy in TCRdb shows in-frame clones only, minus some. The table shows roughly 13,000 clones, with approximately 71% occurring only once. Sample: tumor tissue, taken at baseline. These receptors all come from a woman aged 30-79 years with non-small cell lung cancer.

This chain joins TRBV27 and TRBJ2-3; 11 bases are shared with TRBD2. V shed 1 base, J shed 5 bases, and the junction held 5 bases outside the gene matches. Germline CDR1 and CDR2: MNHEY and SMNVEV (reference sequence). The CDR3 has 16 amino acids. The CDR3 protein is CASSLFSGRDGDTQYF. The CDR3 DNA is TGTGCCAGCAGTTTATTTAGCGGGAGGGACGGAGATACGCAGTATTTT.

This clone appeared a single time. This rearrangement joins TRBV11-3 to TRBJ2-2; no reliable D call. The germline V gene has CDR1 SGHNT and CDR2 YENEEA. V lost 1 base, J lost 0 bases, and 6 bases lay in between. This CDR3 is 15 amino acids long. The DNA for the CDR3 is TGTGCCAGCAGCTTAGGCCTAGCGAACACCGGGGAGCTGTTTTTT. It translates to CASSLGLANTGELFF.

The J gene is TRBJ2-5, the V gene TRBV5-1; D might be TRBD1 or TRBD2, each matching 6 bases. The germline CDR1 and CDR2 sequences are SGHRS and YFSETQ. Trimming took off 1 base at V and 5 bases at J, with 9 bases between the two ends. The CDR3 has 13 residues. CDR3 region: CASSLPGAETQYF. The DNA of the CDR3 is TGCGCCAGCAGCTTGCCGGGGGCTGAGACCCAGTACTTC.

CDR3 sequence reads: CASSQSGRNYGYTF. The CDR3 DNA is TGTGCCAGCAGCCAGTCGGGGCGTAACTATGGCTACACCTTC. V is TRBV7-2 and J is TRBJ1-2, with a tentative D call TRBD1 (5 bases). Germline CDR1 and CDR2: SGHTA and FQGNSA. V was trimmed by 5 bases and J by 1 base, leaving 11 bases between them. This CDR3 contains 14 residues.

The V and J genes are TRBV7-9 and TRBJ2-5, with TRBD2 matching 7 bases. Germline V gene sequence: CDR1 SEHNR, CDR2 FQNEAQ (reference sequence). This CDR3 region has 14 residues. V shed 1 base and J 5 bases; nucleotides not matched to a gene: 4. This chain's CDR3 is CASSLVRGGETQYF. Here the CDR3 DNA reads TGTGCCAGCAGCTTAGTTCGGGGAGGGGAGACCCAGTACTTC. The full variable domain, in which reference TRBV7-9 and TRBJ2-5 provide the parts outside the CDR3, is DTGVSQNPRHKITKRGQNVTFRCDPISEHNRLYWYRQTLGQGPEFLTYFQNEAQLEKSRLLSDRFSAERPKGSFSTLEIQRTEQGDSAMYLCASSLVRGGETQYFGPGTRLLVL.

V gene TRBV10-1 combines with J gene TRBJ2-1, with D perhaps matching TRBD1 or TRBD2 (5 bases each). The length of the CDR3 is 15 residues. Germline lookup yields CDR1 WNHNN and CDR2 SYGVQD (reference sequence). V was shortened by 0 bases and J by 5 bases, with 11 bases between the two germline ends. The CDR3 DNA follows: TGCGCCAGCAGTGAGTCGGGGCGAGGGAACAATGAGCAGTTCTTC. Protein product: CASSESGRGNNEQFF.

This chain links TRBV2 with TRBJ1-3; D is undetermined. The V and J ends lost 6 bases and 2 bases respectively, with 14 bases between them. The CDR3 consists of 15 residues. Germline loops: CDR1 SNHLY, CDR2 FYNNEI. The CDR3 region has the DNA TGTGCCAGCAGCCCGGAGGGAATAGCTGGAAACACCATATATTTT. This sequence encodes CASSPEGIAGNTIYF.

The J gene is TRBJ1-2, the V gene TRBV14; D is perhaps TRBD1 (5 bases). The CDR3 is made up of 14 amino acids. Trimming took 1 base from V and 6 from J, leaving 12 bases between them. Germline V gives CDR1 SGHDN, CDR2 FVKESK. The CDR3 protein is CASSQGGRVNGYTF. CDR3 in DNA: TGTGCCAGCAGCCAAGGGGGCAGGGTCAATGGCTACACCTTC.

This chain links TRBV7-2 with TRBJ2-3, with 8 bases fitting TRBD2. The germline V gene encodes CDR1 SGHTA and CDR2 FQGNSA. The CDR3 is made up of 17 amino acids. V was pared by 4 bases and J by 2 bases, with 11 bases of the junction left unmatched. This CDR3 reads CASSWQGLAASTDTQYF. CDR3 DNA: TGTGCCAGCAGCTGGCAAGGACTAGCAGCCTCCACAGATACGCAGTATTTT.

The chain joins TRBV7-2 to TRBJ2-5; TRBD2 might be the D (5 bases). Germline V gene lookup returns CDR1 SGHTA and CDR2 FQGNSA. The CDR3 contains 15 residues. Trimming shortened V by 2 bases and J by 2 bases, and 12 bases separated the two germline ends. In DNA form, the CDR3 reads TGTGCCAGCAGCTTAAGATCCAGCGGACAAGAGACCCAGTACTTC. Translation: CASSLRSSGQETQYF.

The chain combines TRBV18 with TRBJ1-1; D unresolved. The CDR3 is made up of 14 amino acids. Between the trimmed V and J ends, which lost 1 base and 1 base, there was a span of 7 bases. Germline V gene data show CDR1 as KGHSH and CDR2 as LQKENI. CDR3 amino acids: CASSPLGGNTEAFF. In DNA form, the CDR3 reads TGTGCCAGCTCACCACTTGGAGGGAACACTGAAGCTTTCTTT.

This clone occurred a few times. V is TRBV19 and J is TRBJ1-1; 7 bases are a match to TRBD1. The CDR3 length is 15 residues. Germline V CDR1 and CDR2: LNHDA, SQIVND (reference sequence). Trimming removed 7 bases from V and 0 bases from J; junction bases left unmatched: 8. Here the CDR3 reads CASKGGGWLNTEAFF. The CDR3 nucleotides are TGTGCCAGTAAAGGGGGCGGGTGGTTGAACACTGAAGCTTTCTTT.

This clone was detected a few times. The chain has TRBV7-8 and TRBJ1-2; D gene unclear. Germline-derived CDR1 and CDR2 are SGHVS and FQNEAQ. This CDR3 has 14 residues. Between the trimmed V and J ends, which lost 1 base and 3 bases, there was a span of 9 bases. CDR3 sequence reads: CASSLDGLDYGYTF. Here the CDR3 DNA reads TGTGCCAGCAGCTTAGATGGACTCGACTATGGCTACACCTTC.

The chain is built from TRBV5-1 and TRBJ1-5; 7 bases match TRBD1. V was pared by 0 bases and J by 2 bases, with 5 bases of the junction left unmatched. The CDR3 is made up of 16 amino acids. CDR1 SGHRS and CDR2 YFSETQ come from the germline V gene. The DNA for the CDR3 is TGCGCCAGCAGCTTGGGGTCCGGACAGGGCAATCAGCCCCAGCATTTT. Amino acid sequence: CASSLGSGQGNQPQHF.

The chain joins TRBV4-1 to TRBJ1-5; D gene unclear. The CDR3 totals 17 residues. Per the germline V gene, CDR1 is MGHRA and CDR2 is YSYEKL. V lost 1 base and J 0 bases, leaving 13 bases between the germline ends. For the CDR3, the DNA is TGCGCCAGCAGCCAAGTGGTTAACCTTTATAGCAATCAGCCCCAGCATTTT. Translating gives CASSQVVNLYSNQPQHF.

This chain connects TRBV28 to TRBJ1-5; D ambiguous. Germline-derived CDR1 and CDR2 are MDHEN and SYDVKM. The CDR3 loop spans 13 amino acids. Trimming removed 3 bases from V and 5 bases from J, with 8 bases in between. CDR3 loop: CASSFAGYQPQHF. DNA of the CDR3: TGTGCCAGCAGTTTCGCAGGTTATCAGCCCCAGCATTTT. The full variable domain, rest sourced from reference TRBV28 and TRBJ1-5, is DVKVTQSSRYLVKRTGEKVFLECVQDMDHENMFWYRQDPGLGLRLIYFSYDVKMKEKGDIPEGYSVSREKKERFSLILESASTNQTSMYLCASSFAGYQPQHFGDGTRLSIL.